This TCR beta chain is from a study of beta chain features in type 1 diabetes. All of the isolated RNA was reverse transcribed, so expressed TCRB transcripts were sequenced. TCRdb keeps only in-frame clones here, not all; method: immunoSEQ multiplex PCR. The sample gives 150,000 to 190,000 clones, about 9.4% of which show up once; more than 0.45% is in the top ten. Turning to this clone: Its target is unknown.

The study, taken as a whole, reports: Moderate yet significant TCRB CDR3 shortening was seen in Type 1 diabetes patients in all four CD4+ subsets.

Sample: central memory CD4+ T cells from blood. The clonotype originates from a man aged 25 to 40 with type 1 diabetes.

Here the CDR3 DNA reads TGTGCCAGCAGTTACTCATCTCAGTGGGGCTACACCTTC. The encoded protein is CASSYSSQWGYTF. This rearrangement joins TRBV6-5 to TRBJ1-2; no clear D. Germline lookup yields CDR1 MNHEY and CDR2 SVGAGI. V lost 0 bases, J lost 8 bases, and 10 bases lay in between. The CDR3 loop spans 13 amino acids.